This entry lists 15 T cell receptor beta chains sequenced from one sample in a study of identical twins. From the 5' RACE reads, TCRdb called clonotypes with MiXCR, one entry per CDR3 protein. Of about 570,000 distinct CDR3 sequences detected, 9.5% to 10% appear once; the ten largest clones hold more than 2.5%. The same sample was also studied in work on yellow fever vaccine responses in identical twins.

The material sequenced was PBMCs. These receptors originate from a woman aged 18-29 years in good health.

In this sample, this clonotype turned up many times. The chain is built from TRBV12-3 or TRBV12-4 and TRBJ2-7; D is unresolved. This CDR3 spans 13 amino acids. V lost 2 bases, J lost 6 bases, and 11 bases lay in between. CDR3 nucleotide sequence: TGTGCCAGCAGTTTAAACCCTATCGGCGAGCAGTACTTC. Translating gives CASSLNPIGEQYF.

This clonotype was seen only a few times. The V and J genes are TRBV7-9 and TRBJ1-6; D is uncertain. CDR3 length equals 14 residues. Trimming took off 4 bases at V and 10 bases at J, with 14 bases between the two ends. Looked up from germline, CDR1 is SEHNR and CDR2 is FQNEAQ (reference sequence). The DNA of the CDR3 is TGTGCCAGCAGCTCTGGTCGGGAGGTGTCACCCCTCCACTTT. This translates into CASSSGREVSPLHF.

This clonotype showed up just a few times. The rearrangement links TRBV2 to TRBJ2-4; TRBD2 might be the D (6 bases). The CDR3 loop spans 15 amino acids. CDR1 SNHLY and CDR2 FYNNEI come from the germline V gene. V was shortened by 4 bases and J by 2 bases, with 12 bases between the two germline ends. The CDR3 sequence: CASSGLAESKNIQYF. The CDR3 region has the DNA TGTGCCAGCAGTGGGTTAGCGGAATCCAAAAACATTCAGTACTTC. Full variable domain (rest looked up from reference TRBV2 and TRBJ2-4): EPEVTQTPSHQVTQMGQEVILRCVPISNHLYFYWYRQILGQKVEFLVSFYNNEISEKSEIFDDQFSVERPDGSNFTLKIRSTKLEDSAMYFCASSGLAESKNIQYFGAGTRLSVL.

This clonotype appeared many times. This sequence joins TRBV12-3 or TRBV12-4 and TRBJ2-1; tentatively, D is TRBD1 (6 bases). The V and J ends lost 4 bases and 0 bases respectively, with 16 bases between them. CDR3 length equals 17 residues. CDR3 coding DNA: TGTGCCAGCAGTTCACCGGACAGCCAGACCTCCTACAATGAGCAGTTCTTC. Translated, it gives CASSSPDSQTSYNEQFF.

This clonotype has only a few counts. CDR3 region: CASSLPRQGGFVQYF. CDR3 coding DNA: TGTGCCAGCAGTTTGCCCAGACAGGGTGGATTTGTTCAGTACTTC. The gene calls are TRBV28 and TRBJ2-7; 7 bases align to TRBD1. The germline V gene has CDR1 MDHEN and CDR2 SYDVKM. This CDR3 is 15 amino acids long. The trim removed 3 bases at V and 10 bases at J, leaving 15 bases unmatched.

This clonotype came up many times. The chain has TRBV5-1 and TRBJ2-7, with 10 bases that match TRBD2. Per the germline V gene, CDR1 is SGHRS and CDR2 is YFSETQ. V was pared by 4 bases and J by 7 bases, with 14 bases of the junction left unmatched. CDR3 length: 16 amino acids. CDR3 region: CASSAAGLAVLREQYF. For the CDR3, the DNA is TGCGCCAGCAGCGCCGCCGGACTAGCGGTATTGAGGGAGCAGTACTTC. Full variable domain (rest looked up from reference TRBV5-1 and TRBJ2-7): KAGVTQTPRYLIKTRGQQVTLSCSPISGHRSVSWYQQTPGQGLQFLFEYFSETQRNKGNFPGRFSGRQFSNSRSEMNVSTLELGDSALYLCASSAAGLAVLREQYFGPGTRLTVT.

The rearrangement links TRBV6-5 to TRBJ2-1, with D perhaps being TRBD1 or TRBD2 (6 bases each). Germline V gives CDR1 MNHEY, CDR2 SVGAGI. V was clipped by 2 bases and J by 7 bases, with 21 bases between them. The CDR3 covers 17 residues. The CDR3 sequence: CASSYLSVAAQGNEQFF. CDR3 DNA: TGTGCCAGCAGTTACCTCTCGGTAGCGGCGCAGGGGAATGAGCAGTTCTTC.

CDR3 nucleotide sequence: TGTGCCAGCAGTTTTGTGTTTGGTTACGAGCAGTACTTC. This gives the protein CASSFVFGYEQYF. The chain is built from TRBV27 and TRBJ2-7; the D is unclear. The germline gives CDR1 MNHEY, CDR2 SMNVEV (reference sequence). The V end was cut by 3 bases, the J end by 4 bases, with 10 bases between. The CDR3 totals 13 residues.

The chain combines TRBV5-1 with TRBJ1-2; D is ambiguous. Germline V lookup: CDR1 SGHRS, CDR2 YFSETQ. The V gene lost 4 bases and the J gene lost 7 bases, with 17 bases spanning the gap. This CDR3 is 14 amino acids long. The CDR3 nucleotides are TGCGCCAGCAGCCCCTCATTGGGCAGCTTTGGCTACACCTTC. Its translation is CASSPSLGSFGYTF.

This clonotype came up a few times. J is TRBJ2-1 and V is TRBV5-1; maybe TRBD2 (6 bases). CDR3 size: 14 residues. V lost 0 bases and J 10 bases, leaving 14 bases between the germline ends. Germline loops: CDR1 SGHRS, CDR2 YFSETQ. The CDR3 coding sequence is TGCGCCAGCAGCTTGGGGCCACTAGCTCGGGAGCAGTTCTTC. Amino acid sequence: CASSLGPLAREQFF. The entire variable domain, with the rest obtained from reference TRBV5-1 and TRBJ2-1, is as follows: KAGVTQTPRYLIKTRGQQVTLSCSPISGHRSVSWYQQTPGQGLQFLFEYFSETQRNKGNFPGRFSGRQFSNSRSEMNVSTLELGDSALYLCASSLGPLAREQFFGPGTRLTVL.

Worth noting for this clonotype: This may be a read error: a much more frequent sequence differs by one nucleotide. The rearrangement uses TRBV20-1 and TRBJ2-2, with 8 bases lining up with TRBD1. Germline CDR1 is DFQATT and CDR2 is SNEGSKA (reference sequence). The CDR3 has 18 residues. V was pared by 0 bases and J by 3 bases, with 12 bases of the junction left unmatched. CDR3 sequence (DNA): TGCAGTGCTAGAGAGTGGGGACAGGCGGCTAGGGACACCGGGGAGCTGTTTTTT. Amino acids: CSAREWGQAARDTGELFF.

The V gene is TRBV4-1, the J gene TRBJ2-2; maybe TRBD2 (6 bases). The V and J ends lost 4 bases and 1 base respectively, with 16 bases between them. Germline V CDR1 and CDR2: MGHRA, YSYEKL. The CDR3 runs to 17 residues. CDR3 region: CASSLASGAGNTGELFF. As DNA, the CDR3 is TGCGCCAGCAGCCTTGCTTCGGGAGCCGGGAACACCGGGGAGCTGTTTTTT.

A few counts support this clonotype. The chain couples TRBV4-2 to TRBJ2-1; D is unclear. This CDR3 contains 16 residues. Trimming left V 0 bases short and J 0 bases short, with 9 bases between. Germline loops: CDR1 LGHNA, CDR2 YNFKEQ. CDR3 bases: TGTGCCAGCAGCCAAGAAGGGTCTAGCTCCTACAATGAGCAGTTCTTC. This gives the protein CASSQEGSSSYNEQFF.

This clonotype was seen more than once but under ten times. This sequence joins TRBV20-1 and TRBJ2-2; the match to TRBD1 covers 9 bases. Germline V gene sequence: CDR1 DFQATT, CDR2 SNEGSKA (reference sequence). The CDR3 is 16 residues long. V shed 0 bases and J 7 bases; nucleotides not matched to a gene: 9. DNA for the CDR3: TGCAGTGCTAGAGAACTTCCGGGACAGGGTCACGGGGAGCTGTTTTTT. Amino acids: CSARELPGQGHGELFF.

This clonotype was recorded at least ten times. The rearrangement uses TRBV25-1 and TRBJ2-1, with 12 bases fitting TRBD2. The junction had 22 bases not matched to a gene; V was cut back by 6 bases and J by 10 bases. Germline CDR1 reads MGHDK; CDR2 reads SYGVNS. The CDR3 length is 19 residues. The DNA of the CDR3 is TGTGCCAGCAGGGGTACTAGCGGGAGGCCCGCCTTAGGGGGCGGGGAGCAGTTCTTC. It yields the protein CASRGTSGRPALGGGEQFF.